The 4 T cell receptor beta chains in this list originate from one sample, sequenced in a study of OX40 agonist ivuxolimab in advanced cancers. The library was built by means of the immunoSEQ multiplex PCR assay. TCRdb's version of the immuneACCESS table is confined to in-frame rearrangements and falls short of the full clone set. An unresolved V gene accounts for under half of the shortfall where checked; the remainder is of unknown origin. The sample yields 98,000 or so clones; 94% were counted once. Of the sample, more than 0.15% is held by the ten largest clones. The sequenced sample was CD4+ or CD8+ T cells sorted from blood, obtained in a trial of the OX40 agonist ivuxolimab. These receptors were taken from an adult with an advanced solid tumor such as melanoma, head and neck, liver or kidney cancer.

The chain carries TRBV19 and TRBJ1-1, with D tentatively TRBD1 (5 bases). V shed 5 bases and J shed 2 bases, with 12 bases lying between them. This CDR3 contains 14 residues. Germline V gene lookup returns CDR1 LNHDA and CDR2 SQIVND (reference sequence). The CDR3 DNA sequence: TGTGCCAGTAGTCCGGGACTACTAAACACTGAAGCTTTCTTT. It specifies CASSPGLLNTEAFF.

The rearrangement joins TRBV14 to TRBJ2-7; D not resolved. The CDR3 is made up of 11 amino acids. Trimming stripped 4 bases from V and 5 bases from J, with 6 bases between. Looked up from germline, CDR1 is SGHDN and CDR2 is FVKESK. For the CDR3, the DNA is TGTGCCAGCAGCCTATTCCACGAGCAGTACTTC. Translating gives CASSLFHEQYF.

V gene TRBV9 combines with J gene TRBJ2-7; the D gene is possibly TRBD1 (6 bases). The CDR3 length is 14 residues. The germline CDR1 and CDR2 sequences are SGDLS and YYNGEE. V was cut by 2 bases and J by 2 bases, with 11 bases left in between. This CDR3 is CASSVQGMPYEQYF. In DNA, the CDR3 is TGTGCCAGCAGCGTCCAGGGGATGCCCTACGAGCAGTACTTC.

The chain couples TRBV27 to TRBJ2-7, with a weak D call TRBD1 (5 bases). Germline V gene data show CDR1 as MNHEY and CDR2 as SMNVEV (reference sequence). V was cut by 3 bases and J by 5 bases, with 20 bases left in between. This CDR3 spans 16 amino acids. The CDR3 coding sequence is TGTGCCAGCAGTTTCTCATTCCGAGACAGACACAACGAGCAGTACTTC. Its protein is CASSFSFRDRHNEQYF.